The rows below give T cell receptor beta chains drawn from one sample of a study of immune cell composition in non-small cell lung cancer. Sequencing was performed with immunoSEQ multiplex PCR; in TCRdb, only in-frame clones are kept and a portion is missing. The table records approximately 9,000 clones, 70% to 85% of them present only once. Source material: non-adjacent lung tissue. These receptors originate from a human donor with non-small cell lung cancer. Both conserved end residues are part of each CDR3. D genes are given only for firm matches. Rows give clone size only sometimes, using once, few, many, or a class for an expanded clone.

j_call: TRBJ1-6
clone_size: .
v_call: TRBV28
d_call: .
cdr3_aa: CASSYPPGMASPLHF
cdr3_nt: TGTGCCAGCAGTTACCCCCCCGGGATGGCGTCACCCCTCCACTTT

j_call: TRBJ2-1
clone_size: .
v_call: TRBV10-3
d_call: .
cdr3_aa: CAVQSPGDNEQFF
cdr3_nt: TGTGCCGTACAGTCCCCAGGGGACAATGAGCAGTTCTTC

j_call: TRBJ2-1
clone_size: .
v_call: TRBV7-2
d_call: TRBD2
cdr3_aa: CASRSTSGSGNEQFF
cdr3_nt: TGTGCCAGCAGATCAACTAGCGGGAGTGGGAATGAGCAGTTCTTC

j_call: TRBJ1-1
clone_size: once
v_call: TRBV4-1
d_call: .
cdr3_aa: CASSQAGAGGTEAFF
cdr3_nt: TGCGCCAGCAGCCAAGCGGGGGCTGGGGGCACTGAAGCTTTCTTT

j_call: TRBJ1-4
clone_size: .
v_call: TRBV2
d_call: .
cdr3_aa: CASTARPVATNEKLFF
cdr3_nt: TGTGCCAGCACCGCCAGGCCTGTTGCAACTAATGAAAAACTGTTTTTT

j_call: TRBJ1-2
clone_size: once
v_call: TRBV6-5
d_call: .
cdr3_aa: CASSYSRTLANYGYTF
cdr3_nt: TGTGCCAGCAGTTACTCAAGGACACTAGCTAACTATGGCTACACCTTC

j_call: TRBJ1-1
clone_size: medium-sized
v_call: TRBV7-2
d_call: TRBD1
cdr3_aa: CASSPPTGRAEAFF
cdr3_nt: TGTGCCAGCAGCCCTCCGACAGGGCGGGCTGAAGCTTTCTTT

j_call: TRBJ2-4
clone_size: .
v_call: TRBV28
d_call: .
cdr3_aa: CASSSTSVAKNIQYF
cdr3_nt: TGTGCCAGCAGTTCGACTAGTGTTGCCAAAAACATTCAGTACTTC

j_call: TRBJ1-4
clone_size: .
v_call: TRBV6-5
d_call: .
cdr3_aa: CASSYSRSVEKLFF
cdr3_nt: TGTGCCAGCAGTTACTCGAGGAGTGTGGAAAAACTGTTTTTT

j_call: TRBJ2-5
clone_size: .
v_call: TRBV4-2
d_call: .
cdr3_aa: CASSQDPPGAVRETQYF
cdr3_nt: TGTGCCAGCAGCCAAGATCCCCCAGGGGCGGTTCGTGAGACCCAGTACTTC

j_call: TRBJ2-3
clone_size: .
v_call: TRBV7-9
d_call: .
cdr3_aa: CASSGAKGSTDTQYF
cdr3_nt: TGTGCCAGCAGCGGGGCCAAGGGGTCAACAGATACGCAGTATTTT

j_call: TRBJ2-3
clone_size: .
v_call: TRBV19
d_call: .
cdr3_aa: CASRKNPDTQYF
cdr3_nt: TGTGCCAGTAGAAAAAACCCAGATACGCAGTATTTT

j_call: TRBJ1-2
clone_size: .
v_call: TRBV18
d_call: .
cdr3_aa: CASSPRGADGYTF
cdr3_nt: TGTGCCAGCTCACCACGGGGGGCGGATGGCTACACCTTC

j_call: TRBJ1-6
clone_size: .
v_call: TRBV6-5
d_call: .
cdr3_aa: CASRVAGSSNSPLHF
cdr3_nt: TGTGCCAGCAGGGTAGCCGGGAGTTCGAATTCACCCCTCCACTTT

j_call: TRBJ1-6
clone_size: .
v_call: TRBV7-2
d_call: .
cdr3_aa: CASSLGPGDSPLHF
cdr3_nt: TGTGCCAGCAGCTTAGGCCCCGGAGATTCACCCCTCCACTTT

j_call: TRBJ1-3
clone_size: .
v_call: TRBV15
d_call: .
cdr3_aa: CATSSRPGNTIYF
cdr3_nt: TGTGCCACCAGCTCTAGACCTGGAAACACCATATATTTT

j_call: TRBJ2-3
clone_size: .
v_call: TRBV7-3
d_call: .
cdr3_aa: CASSGQRGTDTQYF
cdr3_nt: TGTGCCAGCAGCGGACAGAGGGGCACAGATACGCAGTATTTT

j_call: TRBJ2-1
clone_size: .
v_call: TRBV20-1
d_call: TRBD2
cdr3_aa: CRAGTSGKQFF
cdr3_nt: TGCAGGGCCGGGACTAGCGGGAAGCAGTTCTTC

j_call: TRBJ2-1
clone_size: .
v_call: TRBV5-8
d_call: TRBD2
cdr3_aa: CASSPWGTGTSGSSYNEQFF
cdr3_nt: TGTGCCAGCAGCCCTTGGGGTACCGGGACTAGCGGGAGCTCCTACAATGAGCAGTTCTTC

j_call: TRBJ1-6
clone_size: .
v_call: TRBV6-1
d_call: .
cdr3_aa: CASSDGGTGGSPLHF
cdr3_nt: TGTGCCAGCAGTGATGGGGGAACCGGGGGATCACCCCTCCACTTT

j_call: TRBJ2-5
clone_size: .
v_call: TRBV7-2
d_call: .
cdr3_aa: CASSLYGNSETQYF
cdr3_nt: TGTGCCAGCAGCTTATACGGGAATTCGGAGACCCAGTACTTC

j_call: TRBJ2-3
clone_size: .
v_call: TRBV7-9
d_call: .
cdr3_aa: CASSLAGRPDTQYF
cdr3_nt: TGTGCCAGCAGCTTAGCGGGGCGCCCGGATACGCAGTATTTT

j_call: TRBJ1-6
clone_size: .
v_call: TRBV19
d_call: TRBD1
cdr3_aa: CASSTGTGGSPLHF
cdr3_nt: TGTGCCAGTAGTACAGGGACAGGGGGATCACCCCTCCACTTT

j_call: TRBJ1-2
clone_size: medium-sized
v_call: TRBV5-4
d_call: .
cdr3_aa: CASSLRGATNYGYTF
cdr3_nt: TGTGCCAGCAGCTTGAGAGGGGCCACTAACTATGGCTACACCTTC

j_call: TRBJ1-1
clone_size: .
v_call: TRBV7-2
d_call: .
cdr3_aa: CASSLDVRNTEAFF
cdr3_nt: TGTGCCAGCAGCTTAGACGTACGGAACACTGAAGCTTTCTTT

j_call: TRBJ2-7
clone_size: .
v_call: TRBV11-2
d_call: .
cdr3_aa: CASSFGQGGYEQYF
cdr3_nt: TGTGCCAGCAGCTTTGGTCAAGGGGGGTACGAGCAGTACTTC

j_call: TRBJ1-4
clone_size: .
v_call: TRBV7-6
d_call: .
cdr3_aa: CASSPDSGGKLFF
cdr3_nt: TGTGCCAGCAGCCCCGACAGTGGGGGAAAACTGTTTTTT

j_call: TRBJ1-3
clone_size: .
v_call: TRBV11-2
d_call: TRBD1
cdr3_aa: CASSWGQNSGNTIYF
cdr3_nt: TGTGCCAGCAGCTGGGGACAGAACTCTGGAAACACCATATATTTT

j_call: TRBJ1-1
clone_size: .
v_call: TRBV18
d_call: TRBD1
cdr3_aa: CASSTKTGGGNTEAFF
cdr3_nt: TGTGCCAGCTCAACCAAGACAGGGGGCGGGAACACTGAAGCTTTCTTT

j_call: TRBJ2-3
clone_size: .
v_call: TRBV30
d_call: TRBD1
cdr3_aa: CAWGGQAHTDTQYF
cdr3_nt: TGTGCCTGGGGTGGACAGGCACACACAGATACGCAGTATTTT

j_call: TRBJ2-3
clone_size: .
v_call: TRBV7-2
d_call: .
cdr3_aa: CASSLAASIGSDTQYF
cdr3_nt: TGTGCCAGCAGCTTAGCGGCTAGCATTGGCTCAGATACGCAGTATTTT

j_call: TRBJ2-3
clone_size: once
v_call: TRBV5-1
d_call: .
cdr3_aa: CASSVNADTQYF
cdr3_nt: TGCGCCAGCAGCGTGAATGCAGATACGCAGTATTTT

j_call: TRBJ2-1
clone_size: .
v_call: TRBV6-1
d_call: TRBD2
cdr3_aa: CASGLAGGEQFF
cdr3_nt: TGTGCCAGCGGACTAGCCGGGGGGGAGCAGTTCTTC

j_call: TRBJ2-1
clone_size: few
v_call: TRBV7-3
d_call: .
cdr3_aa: CASSPQRDGLQFF
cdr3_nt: TGTGCCAGCAGCCCACAACGGGACGGACTGCAGTTCTTC

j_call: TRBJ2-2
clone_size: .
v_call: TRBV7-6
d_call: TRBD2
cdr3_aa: CASSPGGLAGGTGELFF
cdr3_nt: TGTGCCAGCAGCCCCGGGGGACTAGCGGGAGGGACCGGGGAGCTGTTTTTT

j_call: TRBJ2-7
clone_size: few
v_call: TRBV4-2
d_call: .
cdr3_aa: CASSFGLPSYDEQYF
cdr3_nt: TGTGCCAGCAGCTTCGGACTACCTAGTTATGACGAGCAGTACTTC

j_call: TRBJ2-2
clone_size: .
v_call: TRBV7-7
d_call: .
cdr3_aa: CASSAAGSIGGELFF
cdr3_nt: TGTGCTAGCAGCGCCGCGGGGAGTATTGGCGGGGAGCTGTTTTTT

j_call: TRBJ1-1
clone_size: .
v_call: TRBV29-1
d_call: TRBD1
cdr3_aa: CSVVGDRLNTEAFF
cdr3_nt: TGCAGCGTTGTTGGGGACAGGTTGAACACTGAAGCTTTCTTT

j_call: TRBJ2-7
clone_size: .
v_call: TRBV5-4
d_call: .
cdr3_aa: CASSLDVGSYEQYF
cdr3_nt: TGTGCCAGCAGCTTGGATGTGGGGTCCTACGAGCAGTACTTC

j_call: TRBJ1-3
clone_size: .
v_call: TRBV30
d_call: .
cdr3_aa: CAWMRDSGNTIYF
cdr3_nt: TGTGCCTGGATGAGAGACTCTGGAAACACCATATATTTT

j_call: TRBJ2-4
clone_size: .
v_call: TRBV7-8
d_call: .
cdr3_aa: CASSLTPTAKNIQYF
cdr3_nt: TGTGCCAGCAGCTTAACGCCGACAGCAAAAAACATTCAGTACTTC

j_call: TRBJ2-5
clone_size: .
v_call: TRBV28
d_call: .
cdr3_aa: CASSVTGGRETQYF
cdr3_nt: TGTGCCAGCAGTGTCACGGGGGGCCGGGAGACCCAGTACTTC

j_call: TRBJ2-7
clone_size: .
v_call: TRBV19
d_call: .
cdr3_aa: CASSIRDGYEQYF
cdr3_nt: TGTGCCAGTAGTATAAGGGATGGCTACGAGCAGTACTTC

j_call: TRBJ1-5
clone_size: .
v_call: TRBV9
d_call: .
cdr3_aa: CASSVVYYQPQHF
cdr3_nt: TGTGCCAGCAGCGTCGTATACTATCAGCCCCAGCATTTT

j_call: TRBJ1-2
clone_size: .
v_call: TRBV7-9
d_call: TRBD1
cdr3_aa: CAGTQGAKGYTF
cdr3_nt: TGTGCCGGGACACAGGGGGCAAAAGGCTACACCTTC

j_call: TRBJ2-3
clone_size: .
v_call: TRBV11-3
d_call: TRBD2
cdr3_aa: CASSLVAGNTDTQYF
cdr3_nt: TGTGCCAGCAGCTTAGTAGCGGGGAACACAGATACGCAGTATTTT

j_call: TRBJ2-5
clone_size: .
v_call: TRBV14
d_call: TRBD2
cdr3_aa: CASSQGWLAGRSETQYF
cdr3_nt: TGTGCCAGCAGCCAAGGGTGGCTAGCGGGAAGGTCAGAGACCCAGTACTTC

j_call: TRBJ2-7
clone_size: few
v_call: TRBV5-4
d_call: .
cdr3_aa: CASSPDANVYEQYF
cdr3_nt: TGTGCCAGCAGCCCGGACGCTAACGTCTACGAGCAGTACTTC

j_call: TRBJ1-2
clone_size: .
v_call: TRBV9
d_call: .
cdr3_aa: CASSLRAVGPYGYTF
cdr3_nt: TGTGCCAGCAGCCTCCGGGCGGTTGGACCTTATGGCTACACCTTC

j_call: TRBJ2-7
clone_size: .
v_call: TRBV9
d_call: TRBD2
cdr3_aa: CASSPSWGGYEQYF
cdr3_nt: TGTGCCAGCAGCCCCTCGTGGGGGGGGTACGAGCAGTACTTC

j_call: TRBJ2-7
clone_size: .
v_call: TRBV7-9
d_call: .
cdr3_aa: CASSRQGNSYEQYF
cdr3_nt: TGTGCCAGCAGCCGCCAGGGGAACTCCTACGAGCAGTACTTC

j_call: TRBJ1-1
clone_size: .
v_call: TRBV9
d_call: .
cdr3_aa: CASSVGSGHTEAFF
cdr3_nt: TGTGCCAGCAGCGTAGGTTCGGGGCACACTGAAGCTTTCTTT